This record covers a single T cell receptor beta chain. Its cognate antigen is unknown. Evenly divided among several immunoSEQ plates was the genomic DNA of each subset. Assay: immunoSEQ multiplex PCR; the TCRdb copy retains only in-frame clones and omits some. The sample shows roughly 2.5 million clones, approximately 92% of them seen only once. The data originate from a study of shared clonotypes between healthy human individuals. Points from the study as a whole: Clonotype sharing across several donors was observed for about 4.8% of naive CD4 clonotypes.

This TCR was sampled from a man aged 18 to 30 in good health. Sequencing was performed on naive CD4+ T cells sorted from blood. The subset denotes: CD45RA+ positively selected.

The CDR3, as DNA: TGTGCCAGCAGCTTAGAGAAGATCACCGGGGAGCTGTTTTTT. Amino acid sequence: CASSLEKITGELFF. This chain joins TRBV7-6 and TRBJ2-2; D ambiguous. Germline values: CDR1 SGHVS, CDR2 FNYEAQ. V lost 1 base to trimming and J lost 4 bases, with 7 bases between them. The CDR3 totals 14 residues.